The 25 T cell receptor beta chains below were found in one sample sequenced in a study of neurological immune-mediated disorders (dated by TCRdb to the late 2010s). The library was made by 5' RACE. TCRdb lists the instrument as Illumina HiSeq 2500. TCRdb cleaned the public reads at Q25 with fastp, built clones with MiXCR and kept in-frame beta chains. Records with the same CDR3 protein are collapsed into one entry carrying the most frequent genes and DNA. The sample contains 95,000 to 150,000 distinct CDR3 sequences, roughly 3.2% of them found a single time. The ten biggest clones cover around 1.4% of the sample. Sequences were obtained from PBMCs. These TCRs come from a woman aged 25 to 39 with multiple sclerosis.

This clonotype has a count of ten or more. The chain couples TRBV7-2 to TRBJ1-5, with D possibly being TRBD1 (5 bases). Germline lookup yields CDR1 SGHTA and CDR2 FQGNSA. This CDR3 region has 16 residues. Trimming left V 5 bases short and J 0 bases short, with 14 bases between. In DNA form, the CDR3 reads TGTGCCAGCAGCCCCTCGACAGATCTTAGCAATCAGCCCCAGCATTTT. It is translated as CASSPSTDLSNQPQHF.

This clonotype was seen many times. V and J are TRBV30 and TRBJ2-7; D is undetermined. CDR3 size: 12 residues. CDR1 is GTSNPN, CDR2 SVGIG, per germline (reference sequence). The V end was cut by 0 bases, the J end by 4 bases, with 7 bases between. Here the CDR3 reads CAWSVIGYEQYF. CDR3 nucleotides: TGTGCCTGGAGTGTAATCGGGTACGAGCAGTACTTC.

In its sample, this clonotype was seen many times. This chain joins TRBV5-5 and TRBJ1-1; 10 nucleotides align to TRBD1. CDR3 length: 14 amino acids. V was pared by 4 bases and J by 3 bases, with 3 bases of the junction left unmatched. Germline assignment: CDR1 SGHKS and CDR2 YYEKEE (reference sequence). The CDR3 coding sequence is TGTGCCAGCAGCCGGACAGGGGGGGACACTGAAGCTTTCTTT. Translation: CASSRTGGDTEAFF.

This clonotype was seen at least ten times. This CDR3 is CSAVVGASEAFF. CDR3 coding DNA: TGCAGCGCCGTAGTCGGGGCAAGTGAAGCTTTCTTT. The chain joins TRBV29-1 to TRBJ1-1; tentatively, D is TRBD1 (5 bases). CDR3 size: 12 residues. From germline, CDR1 is SQVTM and CDR2 ANQGSEA. Trimming stripped 7 bases from V and 7 bases from J, with 16 bases between.

This clonotype has a count of ten or more. The V gene is TRBV3-1, the J gene TRBJ1-3; D uncertain. Per the germline V gene, CDR1 is LGHDT and CDR2 is YNNKEL (reference sequence). CDR3 length: 15 amino acids. Trimming left V 8 bases short and J 0 bases short, with 14 bases between. The DNA for the CDR3 is TGTGCCAGCGGCGGATGGGATAGCTCTGGAAACACCATATATTTT. It encodes CASGGWDSSGNTIYF.

This clonotype was counted ten times or more. The rearrangement joins TRBV5-1 to TRBJ2-2; no clear D. This CDR3 region has 14 residues. CDR1 SGHRS and CDR2 YFSETQ come from the germline V gene. Trimming took off 5 bases at V and 6 bases at J, with 14 bases between the two ends. In DNA, the CDR3 is TGCGCCAGCAGTGTCGGACCTCTCGCCGGGGAGCTGTTTTTT. This translates into CASSVGPLAGELFF.

This clonotype was detected many times. The V and J genes are TRBV7-8 and TRBJ2-7; D may be TRBD2 (6 bases). V shed 2 bases and J shed 3 bases, with 11 bases lying between them. The CDR3 has 14 amino acids. The germline gives CDR1 SGHVS, CDR2 FQNEAQ. CDR3 loop: CASSLSGLGYEQYF. For the CDR3, the DNA is TGTGCCAGCAGCTTATCGGGACTGGGCTACGAGCAGTACTTC.

This clonotype has at least ten counts. The chain combines TRBV30 with TRBJ1-2, with D perhaps TRBD1 (6 bases). Germline-derived CDR1 and CDR2 are GTSNPN and SVGIG (reference sequence). There are 14 residues in the CDR3. V was cut by 6 bases and J by 8 bases, with 22 bases left in between. The CDR3 nucleotides read TGTGCCTGTCAAAGGGCAGGGGAGGCGTACGGCTACACCTTC. This encodes CACQRAGEAYGYTF.

This clonotype occurred many times. V usage is TRBV20-1 and J usage is TRBJ2-1; unclear D gene. The germline V gene has CDR1 DFQATT and CDR2 SNEGSKA (reference sequence). The length of the CDR3 is 15 residues. V shed 1 base and J shed 0 bases, with 10 bases lying between them. The CDR3 DNA is TGCAGTGCTAGAGTAGACTGGCCCTCCTACAATGAGCAGTTCTTC. Translation: CSARVDWPSYNEQFF.

This clonotype was seen many times. The rearrangement joins TRBV6-2 or TRBV6-3 to TRBJ2-5; tentative D call: TRBD1 (7 bases). V was trimmed by 5 bases and J by 5 bases, leaving 15 bases between them. The CDR3 covers 14 residues. Germline V gene lookup returns CDR1 MNHEY and CDR2 SVGEGT. The CDR3 nucleotides read TGTGCCAGCAGTCCAGGGGGGCCGTGGGAGACCCAGTACTTC. It is translated as CASSPGGPWETQYF.

This clonotype was seen at least ten times. The chain uses TRBV9 and TRBJ2-1; 10 positions agree with TRBD1. Germline V gives CDR1 SGDLS, CDR2 YYNGEE. The CDR3 has 15 amino acids. V shed 1 base, J shed 9 bases, and the junction held 7 bases outside the gene matches. The CDR3 DNA is TGTGCCAGCAGCGTATCGACAGGGGGCTTTGGTGAGCAGTTCTTC. As protein: CASSVSTGGFGEQFF.

This clonotype was counted many times. The genes are TRBV7-2 and TRBJ1-1; D gene ambiguous. Germline V gene lookup returns CDR1 SGHTA and CDR2 FQGNSA. V was shortened by 6 bases and J by 4 bases, with 18 bases between the two germline ends. CDR3 length equals 15 residues. This chain's CDR3 is CASSYEPGRGTEAFF. CDR3 nucleotides: TGTGCCAGCAGTTATGAGCCAGGACGGGGCACTGAAGCTTTCTTT. Supplemented by reference TRBV7-2 and TRBJ1-1, the full variable domain reads GAGVSQSPSNKVTEKGKDVELRCDPISGHTALYWYRQSLGQGLEFLIYFQGNSAPDKSGLPSDRFSAERTGGSVSTLTIQRTQQEDSAVYLCASSYEPGRGTEAFFGQGTRLTVV.

The chain joins TRBV20-1 to TRBJ1-5; 7 nucleotides agree with TRBD1. Trimming at V came to 4 bases and at J to 0 bases, leaving 6 bases not matched to a gene. Germline V gives CDR1 DFQATT, CDR2 SNEGSKA (reference sequence). This CDR3 contains 15 residues. As DNA, the CDR3 is TGCAGTGCTACCTCGGGACAGAATAGCAATCAGCCCCAGCATTTT. Translation: CSATSGQNSNQPQHF.

The sample holds many counts of this clonotype. This chain joins TRBV4-1 and TRBJ1-1, with D unresolved. The CDR3 is made up of 14 amino acids. The V end was cut by 1 base, the J end by 4 bases, with 10 bases between. Germline CDR1 reads MGHRA; CDR2 reads YSYEKL. CDR3 residues: CASSQGAFPTEAFF. The CDR3 DNA reads TGCGCCAGCAGCCAAGGGGCCTTCCCCACTGAAGCTTTCTTT.

The gene calls are TRBV18 and TRBJ1-2; the match to TRBD1 covers 7 bases. Looked up from germline, CDR1 is KGHSH and CDR2 is LQKENI. Trimming at V came to 6 bases and at J to 0 bases, leaving 4 bases not matched to a gene. The CDR3 consists of 14 residues. CDR3 nucleotide sequence: TGTGCCAGCTCCCGGGACAGCCCTAACTATGGCTACACCTTC. This sequence encodes CASSRDSPNYGYTF.

This clonotype came up many times. This rearrangement joins TRBV7-9 to TRBJ2-7; TRBD1 matches at 7 bases. Germline CDR1 SEHNR, CDR2 FQNEAQ (reference sequence). The CDR3 extends over 12 amino acids. The V and J ends lost 8 bases and 3 bases, in that order; junction bases with no gene match: 4. The CDR3 DNA sequence: TGTGCCAGCGGTTCAGGGGGCTACGAGCAGTACTTC. Residues: CASGSGGYEQYF.

This clonotype came up many times. The rearrangement uses TRBV7-9 and TRBJ2-1; 9 nucleotides agree with TRBD2. V lost 4 bases, J lost 2 bases, and 6 bases stayed unmatched. Germline V gene data show CDR1 as SEHNR and CDR2 as FQNEAQ (reference sequence). CDR3 size: 16 residues. The CDR3 loop reads CASSSVSGGTYNEQFF. In DNA, the CDR3 is TGTGCCAGCAGCTCCGTTAGCGGGGGTACCTACAATGAGCAGTTCTTC. Full variable domain (rest looked up from reference TRBV7-9 and TRBJ2-1): DTGVSQNPRHKITKRGQNVTFRCDPISEHNRLYWYRQTLGQGPEFLTYFQNEAQLEKSRLLSDRFSAERPKGSFSTLEIQRTEQGDSAMYLCASSSVSGGTYNEQFFGPGTRLTVL.

This clonotype was detected many times. CDR3 in amino acids: CASSFRRGSGANVLTF. The CDR3, as DNA: TGTGCCAGCAGTTTCCGCCGGGGCTCTGGGGCCAACGTCCTGACTTTC. This sequence joins TRBV6-2 or TRBV6-3 and TRBJ2-6; TRBD2 might be the D (5 bases). CDR3 length: 16 amino acids. V shed 4 bases and J shed 0 bases, with 10 bases lying between them. Looked up from germline, CDR1 is MNHEY and CDR2 is SVGEGT.

The sample holds many counts of this clonotype. The chain recombines TRBV12-3 or TRBV12-4 with TRBJ1-1; D might be TRBD1 (6 bases). The length of the CDR3 is 14 residues. V shed 4 bases and J shed 0 bases, with 9 bases lying between them. CDR3 protein: CASSSGTLNTEAFF. CDR3 nucleotides: TGTGCCAGCAGTTCTGGGACATTGAACACTGAAGCTTTCTTT.

This clonotype was counted many times. The V gene is TRBV29-1, the J gene TRBJ2-2; D remains ambiguous. CDR1 and CDR2 (germline): SQVTM, ANQGSEA. The CDR3 is 13 amino acids. V was cut by 4 bases and J by 0 bases, with 6 bases left in between. CDR3 loop: CSVGVPNTGELFF. The CDR3 coding sequence is TGCAGCGTTGGGGTCCCGAACACCGGGGAGCTGTTTTTT.

This clonotype has ten or more counts. This chain connects TRBV12-3 or TRBV12-4 to TRBJ2-1; no definite D call. Between the trimmed V and J ends, which lost 2 bases and 5 bases, there was a span of 7 bases. The CDR3 totals 13 residues. The CDR3 here is CASSLSQNNEQFF. CDR3 nucleotide sequence: TGTGCCAGCAGTTTATCGCAGAACAATGAGCAGTTCTTC.

In this sample, this clonotype turned up many times. The chain combines TRBV10-2 with TRBJ1-5, with TRBD1 matching 7 bases. The length of the CDR3 is 16 residues. Germline loops: CDR1 WSHSY, CDR2 SAAADI. Germline trimming cut 2 bases from V and 0 bases from J; bases unmatched to any gene: 4. The CDR3 DNA is TGCGCCAGCAGTGAGATAGGGGGCTATAGCAATCAGCCCCAGCATTTT. As protein: CASSEIGGYSNQPQHF.

Note on this clonotype: Being one base from a much bigger clone, this may be a read error. The rearrangement links TRBV20-1 to TRBJ1-5; D uncertain. With 0 bases removed from V and 12 bases from J, the gap between germline ends came to 12 bases. Germline-derived CDR1 and CDR2 are DFQATT and SNEGSKA (reference sequence). This CDR3 comprises 12 residues. The CDR3 loop is CSARDQSRHQHF. The CDR3 bases are TGCAGTGCTAGAGACCAGTCGCGGCACCAGCATTTT.

This clonotype was recorded a few times. V usage is TRBV5-1 and J usage is TRBJ1-1; D is unclear. The germline V gene has CDR1 SGHRS and CDR2 YFSETQ. V was trimmed by 0 bases and J by 0 bases, leaving 12 bases between them. The CDR3 totals 16 residues. The CDR3 protein is CASSLEVRALNTEAFF. The CDR3 coding sequence is TGCGCCAGCAGCTTGGAAGTACGGGCGCTGAACACTGAAGCTTTCTTT.

V is TRBV20-1 and J is TRBJ2-1; 15 bases are a match to TRBD2. The CDR3 runs 15 residues. The germline CDR1 and CDR2 sequences are DFQATT and SNEGSKA (reference sequence). V lost 6 bases and J lost 7; bases outside the gene matches: 7. Here the CDR3 DNA reads TGCAGTGCATGGACTAGCGGGAGGGCCGGTAATGAGCAGTTCTTC. Translated: CSAWTSGRAGNEQFF.